A selection of T cell receptor beta chains follows, all from one sample in a study of CD8 T cells in ankylosing spondylitis. Via MiXCR, TCRdb re-called the 5' RACE reads, giving one row per CDR3 protein. The sample has over 95,000 distinct CDR3 sequences, about 8.5% seen once. Sequenced material: blood, either unsorted or a sorted T cell fraction (not recorded which). Receptors were obtained from a male donor with ankylosing spondylitis or in good health (not recorded which). Each CDR3 is given without its conserved first and last residue. The D gene is left open where the match is weak.

D gene	J gene	V gene	CDR3 protein
NA	TRBJ2-7	TRBV5-6	ASSPLRGSAREQY
TRBD2	TRBJ2-1	TRBV7-2	ASSLDSGWGYNEQF
NA	TRBJ1-2	TRBV5-5	ASSLVDSNYGYT
NA	TRBJ1-3	TRBV6-5	ASSYDIGNTIY
NA	TRBJ2-3	TRBV12-3/TRBV12-4	ASSLAGSTDTQY
NA	TRBJ2-1	TRBV5-1	ASSPDSNEQF
NA	TRBJ1-2	TRBV20-1	SAPVPGRGYT
NA	TRBJ2-7	TRBV15	ASGFGHRSYEQY
TRBD2	TRBJ2-1	TRBV7-2	TSSLTTTRGEQF
NA	TRBJ2-2	TRBV12-3/TRBV12-4	ASSQSPLLGCLF
TRBD2	TRBJ2-1	TRBV4-3	ASSRLAGPNEQF
NA	TRBJ2-2	TRBV6-2/TRBV6-3	ASSRDLITGELF
NA	TRBJ2-6	TRBV12-3/TRBV12-4	ASSTLDSGANVLT
NA	TRBJ2-3	TRBV5-1	ASSFGAVMDTQY
TRBD1	TRBJ2-5	TRBV7-2	ASSFEGAFGTQY
NA	TRBJ2-7	TRBV12-3/TRBV12-4	ASSLAQPYEQY
TRBD1	TRBJ2-7	TRBV5-1	ASSLGGTAYEQY
TRBD2	TRBJ2-2	TRBV7-9	ASSLLAGDTGELF
NA	TRBJ2-5	TRBV6-2/TRBV6-3	ASSFGAGQETQY
NA	TRBJ2-5	TRBV19	ASSIDLQRQETQY
NA	TRBJ1-2	TRBV5-6	ASRAGDGYT
NA	TRBJ2-7	TRBV12-3/TRBV12-4	ASSLTGYEQY
NA	TRBJ2-7	TRBV3-1	ASSQDPSAREQY
TRBD1	TRBJ1-2	TRBV5-1	ASSLRGQAGYGYT
TRBD1	TRBJ2-1	TRBV5-1	ASSYRQGPANNEQF
NA	TRBJ2-3	TRBV6-2/TRBV6-3	ASSYGLMTDTQY
TRBD2	TRBJ2-5	TRBV10-3	AISESASGRGETQY
NA	TRBJ2-1	TRBV7-3	ASSLIAGVNNEQF
NA	TRBJ2-7	TRBV6-2/TRBV6-3	ASRAPTSYEQY
NA	TRBJ2-5	TRBV12-2	ASRSCTTGWETQY
TRBD1	TRBJ2-1	TRBV10-3	AISGDRADNEQF
TRBD2	TRBJ2-1	TRBV27	ASSPGTSGNREQF
TRBD1	TRBJ1-1	TRBV6-1	ASTGGTAGTEAF
NA	TRBJ2-2	TRBV5-1	ASSGNTGELF
TRBD1	TRBJ2-3	TRBV19	ASSLGQGRDTQY
NA	TRBJ2-1	TRBV29-1	SVDTGQIMNEQF
NA	TRBJ1-5	TRBV7-2	ASSGGRRSQRPRH
NA	TRBJ2-1	TRBV19	ASQDYSYNEQF
NA	TRBJ2-7	TRBV25-1	ASSETGFYEQY
NA	TRBJ2-1	TRBV20-1	SALSFRLVGEQF